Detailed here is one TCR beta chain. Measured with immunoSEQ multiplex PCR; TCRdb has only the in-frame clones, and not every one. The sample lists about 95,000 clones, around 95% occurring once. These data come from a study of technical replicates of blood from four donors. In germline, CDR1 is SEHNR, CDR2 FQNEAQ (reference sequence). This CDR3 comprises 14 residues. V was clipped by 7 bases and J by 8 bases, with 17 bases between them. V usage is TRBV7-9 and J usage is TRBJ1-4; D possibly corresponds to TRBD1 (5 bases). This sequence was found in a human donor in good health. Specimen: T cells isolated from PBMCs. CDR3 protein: CASTIRARDEKLFF. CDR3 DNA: TGTGCCAGCACCATCAGGGCAAGAGACGAAAAACTGTTTTTT.